Listed below are T cell receptor beta chains from one sample, sequenced in a study of spatial heterogeneity in lung cancer. TCRdb ran MiXCR on the 5' RACE reads and lists one entry per CDR3 protein. Here the sample spans 49,000 or so distinct CDR3 sequences, 12% being singletons. The source material was PBMCs, sampled at follow-up. These receptors were collected from a male donor with early-stage non-small cell lung cancer. CDR3s include the opening cysteine and the closing phenylalanine or tryptophan. A D gene is named only where the DNA matches it firmly. Some rows mark clone size as missing; the rest say once, few, many or name a class of expanded clone.

CDR3nt: TGTGCCAGCAGCTTGCGGGGGCATTTCTCTGGAAACACCATATATTTT
CDR3aa: CASSLRGHFSGNTIYF
v_gene: TRBV11-2
abundance: many
d_gene: .
j_gene: TRBJ1-3

CDR3nt: TGCAGTGCAAGCGGTGGGCGGGAGGCTTCCTACAATGAGCAGTTCTTC
CDR3aa: CSASGGREASYNEQFF
v_gene: TRBV20-1
abundance: few
d_gene: TRBD2
j_gene: TRBJ2-1

CDR3nt: TGTGCCAGCAGCGCAGTCGGGCGGACAGTTTCGAACACTGAAGCTTTCTTT
CDR3aa: CASSAVGRTVSNTEAFF
v_gene: TRBV7-8
abundance: .
d_gene: .
j_gene: TRBJ1-1

CDR3nt: TGCAGTGCTAGGCCTGGTGTTAGCTATGGCTACACCTTC
CDR3aa: CSARPGVSYGYTF
v_gene: TRBV20-1
abundance: .
d_gene: .
j_gene: TRBJ1-2

CDR3nt: TGTGCCAGCAGCTCGGGCGGGGGAGAGACCCAGTACTTC
CDR3aa: CASSSGGGETQYF
v_gene: TRBV7-7
abundance: .
d_gene: TRBD2
j_gene: TRBJ2-5

CDR3nt: TGTGCCAGCAGTACCCGGACTAGCGGGAGAATCTTTAATCAGTTCTTC
CDR3aa: CASSTRTSGRIFNQFF
v_gene: TRBV27
abundance: many
d_gene: TRBD2
j_gene: TRBJ2-1

CDR3nt: TGTGCCAGCAGCAATCTCATGACCCAGTACTTC
CDR3aa: CASSNLMTQYF
v_gene: TRBV7-2
abundance: .
d_gene: .
j_gene: TRBJ2-5

CDR3nt: TGTGCCAGCAGCCCCCGACGGGGGGTAGGGGGCTACACCTTC
CDR3aa: CASSPRRGVGGYTF
v_gene: TRBV12-3/TRBV12-4
abundance: .
d_gene: .
j_gene: TRBJ1-2

CDR3nt: TGTGCCAGCAGCGTAGAATACACCGGGGAGCTGTTTTTT
CDR3aa: CASSVEYTGELFF
v_gene: TRBV9
abundance: .
d_gene: .
j_gene: TRBJ2-2

CDR3nt: TGTGCCAGCAGCCGGGACTCGGGAGCTCCAGAGACCCAGTACTTC
CDR3aa: CASSRDSGAPETQYF
v_gene: TRBV5-4
abundance: few
d_gene: .
j_gene: TRBJ2-5

CDR3nt: TGCGCCAGCTCGAGGGACCAGCCGAACACCGGGGAGCTGTTTTTT
CDR3aa: CASSRDQPNTGELFF
v_gene: TRBV5-1
abundance: .
d_gene: .
j_gene: TRBJ2-2

CDR3nt: TGTGCCAGCAGCTCCAGGGCGGGGACCGGGGAGCTGTTTTTT
CDR3aa: CASSSRAGTGELFF
v_gene: TRBV11-3
abundance: .
d_gene: .
j_gene: TRBJ2-2

CDR3nt: TGTGCCAGCAGGCGACTAGCGGGTCTCACAGATACGCAGTATTTT
CDR3aa: CASRRLAGLTDTQYF
v_gene: TRBV9
abundance: .
d_gene: TRBD2
j_gene: TRBJ2-3

CDR3nt: TGTGCCATCAAGGCGGGGAAGTCGGTAGGCACAGATACGCAGTATTTT
CDR3aa: CAIKAGKSVGTDTQYF
v_gene: TRBV10-3
abundance: many
d_gene: .
j_gene: TRBJ2-3

CDR3nt: TGTGCCAGCAGCTTCTATACAGGGGGGAGGACTGAAGCTTTCTTT
CDR3aa: CASSFYTGGRTEAFF
v_gene: TRBV7-2
abundance: few
d_gene: TRBD1
j_gene: TRBJ1-1

CDR3nt: TGTGCCTGGAGCCTTGTCGTTGTAGCGGCAACAGATACGCAGTATTTT
CDR3aa: CAWSLVVVAATDTQYF
v_gene: TRBV30
abundance: .
d_gene: .
j_gene: TRBJ2-3

CDR3nt: TGTGCCAGCAGCGACAGGGTTCCCACAGATACGCAGTATTTT
CDR3aa: CASSDRVPTDTQYF
v_gene: TRBV12-3/TRBV12-4
abundance: many
d_gene: TRBD1
j_gene: TRBJ2-3

CDR3nt: TGTGCCATCAGTGAGTTGCAAGTCCACGAGCAGTACTTC
CDR3aa: CAISELQVHEQYF
v_gene: TRBV10-3
abundance: many
d_gene: .
j_gene: TRBJ2-7

CDR3nt: TGTGCCAGCAGAGCCCGGACGGCAAACACTGAAGCTTTCTTT
CDR3aa: CASRARTANTEAFF
v_gene: TRBV2
abundance: few
d_gene: .
j_gene: TRBJ1-1

CDR3nt: TGCGCCAGCAGCTCTGGGGGGACTACCCCCTACGAGCAGTACTTC
CDR3aa: CASSSGGTTPYEQYF
v_gene: TRBV5-1
abundance: few
d_gene: TRBD2
j_gene: TRBJ2-7

CDR3nt: TGTGCCAGCAGCACGGGACTAGCAGGCTACGAGCAGTACTTC
CDR3aa: CASSTGLAGYEQYF
v_gene: TRBV13
abundance: .
d_gene: TRBD2
j_gene: TRBJ2-7

CDR3nt: TGTGCCAGCAGTTCCCAAGGAAGTTATGAAAAACTGTTTTTT
CDR3aa: CASSSQGSYEKLFF
v_gene: TRBV12-3/TRBV12-4
abundance: few
d_gene: .
j_gene: TRBJ1-4

CDR3nt: TGTGCCAGCAGCGACGGGATACCTCCCGGGGAGCTGTTTTTT
CDR3aa: CASSDGIPPGELFF
v_gene: TRBV7-2
abundance: once
d_gene: .
j_gene: TRBJ2-2

CDR3nt: TGTGCCAGCAGCCAGGGAGGAGGGCTGAATCAGCCCCAGCATTTT
CDR3aa: CASSQGGGLNQPQHF
v_gene: TRBV13
abundance: many
d_gene: .
j_gene: TRBJ1-5

CDR3nt: TGCAGTGCGCTAGACAGGGTGAACACTGAAGCTTTCTTT
CDR3aa: CSALDRVNTEAFF
v_gene: TRBV20-1
abundance: few
d_gene: TRBD1
j_gene: TRBJ1-1

CDR3nt: TGTGCCAGCAGCTTGGTAGCGCGGGAGCAGTACTTC
CDR3aa: CASSLVAREQYF
v_gene: TRBV5-5
abundance: many
d_gene: .
j_gene: TRBJ2-7

CDR3nt: TGCAGTGCTAGAGGGGATGGCTCTGGAAACACCATATATTTT
CDR3aa: CSARGDGSGNTIYF
v_gene: TRBV20-1
abundance: few
d_gene: .
j_gene: TRBJ1-3

CDR3nt: TGTGCCAGCAGTGAAGAGCCAGGGCCGTACTTC
CDR3aa: CASSEEPGPYF
v_gene: TRBV2
abundance: few
d_gene: .
j_gene: TRBJ2-7

CDR3nt: TGTGCCAGCAGCGCTAGCGGGAGTTCCTACAATGAGCAGTTCTTC
CDR3aa: CASSASGSSYNEQFF
v_gene: TRBV6-5
abundance: many
d_gene: TRBD2
j_gene: TRBJ2-1

CDR3nt: TGCAGCGTTGTTCGGCTAGCGGGGCCCACAGATACGCAGTATTTT
CDR3aa: CSVVRLAGPTDTQYF
v_gene: TRBV29-1
abundance: many
d_gene: TRBD2
j_gene: TRBJ2-3

CDR3nt: TGCGCCACCGGAGAAACCCCAGGTGATTCACCCCTCCACTTT
CDR3aa: CATGETPGDSPLHF
v_gene: TRBV5-1
abundance: few
d_gene: .
j_gene: TRBJ1-6

CDR3nt: TGTGCCAGCAGGACGGGACAGGGGGAGACCCAGTACTTC
CDR3aa: CASRTGQGETQYF
v_gene: TRBV7-2
abundance: .
d_gene: TRBD1
j_gene: TRBJ2-5

CDR3nt: TGTGCCAGCAGTGATCGGGGGGGATCCTCATTAGATACGCAGTATTTT
CDR3aa: CASSDRGGSSLDTQYF
v_gene: TRBV6-6
abundance: many
d_gene: TRBD2
j_gene: TRBJ2-3

CDR3nt: TGTGCCAGCAGCTTGGGGCGGGGAAGCACAGATACGCAGTATTTT
CDR3aa: CASSLGRGSTDTQYF
v_gene: TRBV5-6
abundance: few
d_gene: .
j_gene: TRBJ2-3

CDR3nt: TGCAGTGCTAGAGAGGACAGGGGATCCTACGAGCAGTACTTC
CDR3aa: CSAREDRGSYEQYF
v_gene: TRBV20-1
abundance: .
d_gene: TRBD1
j_gene: TRBJ2-7

CDR3nt: TGCAGTGCTAGTTCGGGACTAGCGGAAGAGACCCAGTACTTC
CDR3aa: CSASSGLAEETQYF
v_gene: TRBV20-1
abundance: many
d_gene: TRBD2
j_gene: TRBJ2-5

CDR3nt: TGCGCCAGCAGCCAAGATGGAGGGGTTCAGCCCCAGCATTTT
CDR3aa: CASSQDGGVQPQHF
v_gene: TRBV4-3
abundance: few
d_gene: .
j_gene: TRBJ1-5

CDR3nt: TGTGCCAGCGGCAGAGCGGAAAGCACAGATACGCAGTATTTT
CDR3aa: CASGRAESTDTQYF
v_gene: TRBV11-2
abundance: many
d_gene: .
j_gene: TRBJ2-3

CDR3nt: TGTGCCAGCAGCCAACTAGCGGGAGGGCAAGATACGCAGTATTTT
CDR3aa: CASSQLAGGQDTQYF
v_gene: TRBV7-9
abundance: .
d_gene: TRBD2
j_gene: TRBJ2-3

CDR3nt: TGTGCCAGCAGGACTGGTTACAATGAGCAGTTCTTC
CDR3aa: CASRTGYNEQFF
v_gene: TRBV6-2/TRBV6-3
abundance: few
d_gene: .
j_gene: TRBJ2-1

CDR3nt: TGCGCCAGCAGCCTCCTGACAGGACTAGATAATAGGGAGCAGTTCTTC
CDR3aa: CASSLLTGLDNREQFF
v_gene: TRBV5-1
abundance: .
d_gene: .
j_gene: TRBJ2-1

CDR3nt: TGTGCCAGTAGGTGGCAGGAAAACACCGGGGAGCTGTTTTTT
CDR3aa: CASRWQENTGELFF
v_gene: TRBV19
abundance: few
d_gene: .
j_gene: TRBJ2-2

CDR3nt: TGTGCCAGCAGCCCACTGAGCAATCAGCCCCAGCATTTT
CDR3aa: CASSPLSNQPQHF
v_gene: TRBV7-6
abundance: medium-sized
d_gene: .
j_gene: TRBJ1-5

CDR3nt: TGCAGCGTTGACGATCTGGACAAACCCATCAATGAGCAGTTCTTC
CDR3aa: CSVDDLDKPINEQFF
v_gene: TRBV29-1
abundance: many
d_gene: .
j_gene: TRBJ2-1

CDR3nt: TGTGCCAGCAGCTTAACACCCCATCGCGGGGAGCTGTTTTTT
CDR3aa: CASSLTPHRGELFF
v_gene: TRBV7-3
abundance: many
d_gene: .
j_gene: TRBJ2-2

CDR3nt: TGTGCCAGCAGCCTCGGGACCGACGGCAAGCAGTACTTC
CDR3aa: CASSLGTDGKQYF
v_gene: TRBV7-9
abundance: many
d_gene: .
j_gene: TRBJ2-7

CDR3nt: TGTGCCAGCATCGACAGGTTCTCTGGAAACACCATATATTTT
CDR3aa: CASIDRFSGNTIYF
v_gene: TRBV12-3/TRBV12-4
abundance: few
d_gene: .
j_gene: TRBJ1-3

CDR3nt: TGTGCCAGCTGGGGAGACACAGATACGCAGTATTTT
CDR3aa: CASWGDTDTQYF
v_gene: TRBV25-1
abundance: many
d_gene: .
j_gene: TRBJ2-3

CDR3nt: TGCAGTGCTAGAGATCTTGGCGGCGGCTACACCTTC
CDR3aa: CSARDLGGGYTF
v_gene: TRBV20-1
abundance: few
d_gene: .
j_gene: TRBJ1-2

CDR3nt: TGTGCCAGCAGGCCGGGGTCCGGGAAAAATAACTATGGCTACACCTTC
CDR3aa: CASRPGSGKNNYGYTF
v_gene: TRBV6-8
abundance: few
d_gene: .
j_gene: TRBJ1-2

CDR3nt: TGTGCCAGCAGCACCGGGACAGGGATACGCTCACCCCTCCACTTT
CDR3aa: CASSTGTGIRSPLHF
v_gene: TRBV2
abundance: many
d_gene: TRBD1
j_gene: TRBJ1-6

CDR3nt: TGTGCCACCTCCTCCCCAGGTGACTCCTACGAGCAGTACTTC
CDR3aa: CATSSPGDSYEQYF
v_gene: TRBV10-3
abundance: .
d_gene: .
j_gene: TRBJ2-7

CDR3nt: TGTGCCAGCAGTTACGGTAGACAGGGATCGAACACCTTC
CDR3aa: CASSYGRQGSNTF
v_gene: TRBV6-5
abundance: .
d_gene: TRBD1
j_gene: TRBJ1-2

CDR3nt: TGTGCCAGCTCTCCTCAAACCGGGACAACTTCTGCAACTAATGAAAAACTGTTTTTT
CDR3aa: CASSPQTGTTSATNEKLFF
v_gene: TRBV18
abundance: .
d_gene: .
j_gene: TRBJ1-4

CDR3nt: TGTGCCATCAGAAGCGGCAGGGGTGCCATGAACACTGAAGCTTTCTTT
CDR3aa: CAIRSGRGAMNTEAFF
v_gene: TRBV10-3
abundance: few
d_gene: .
j_gene: TRBJ1-1